This T cell receptor (beta chain) appears in the sequencing data of a study of regulatory T cells in long-lasting Graves disease. This clonotype was recorded a few times. As yet, its antigen is unknown. Germline V gene sequence: CDR1 SGHRS, CDR2 YFSETQ. The CDR3 totals 12 residues. V lost 1 base, J lost 9 bases, and 8 bases lay in between. Time point meaning: newly diagnosed GD, antithyroid drugs for less than 3 months. With RNA extracted from PBMCs as input, the TCR library was made. With iRepertoire HTBI primers and Arm-PCR of CDR3 regions, TCR beta libraries were built. TCRdb processed the multiplex PCR reads anew with MiXCR; each CDR3 protein has one entry. The sample carries hundreds of thousands of distinct CDR3 sequences, roughly 15% recorded once. Study outcomes and limitations: Persistent disease preferred TRBV28, TRBJ1-2 and TRBJ2-5.

This sample was shared with a second study, whose subject was T cells in Graves' hyperthyroidism and ophthalmopathy.

This chain uses TRBV5-1 with TRBJ2-1, with D unclear. The receptor was isolated from a woman in her 30s with Graves disease. Here the sequenced sample was peripheral blood mononuclear cells (PBMCs), taken at new diagnosis, from a patient treated with antithyroid drugs. CDR3 coding DNA: TGCGCCAGCAGCTTGTTAGGAGCTGAGCAGTTCTTC. Amino acid sequence: CASSLLGAEQFF.